The clone carrying this T cell receptor (beta chain) was recorded many times. The antigen remains unidentified. This specimen comes from a study of T-cell reconstitution after alpha-beta-depleted transplantation in children. General study points: It was surviving recipient T cells and thymic progenitors that gave some patients high TCRbeta diversity at day 60. Two months or so post-transplant, alpha-beta T cells reportedly derived from several hundred expanded graft clones. Counts and diversity of T cells one year after transplant came mostly from newly produced T cells.

It was with unique molecular identifiers that the TCRbeta library was prepared. TCRdb redid the calling of the PCR reads with MiXCR, one entry per CDR3 protein. Among 200,000 or so distinct CDR3 sequences listed, around 5.9% were seen once. This CDR3 spans 14 amino acids. The V gene lost 6 bases and the J gene lost 3 bases, with 13 bases spanning the gap. Germline V CDR1 and CDR2: LGHDT, YNNKEL (reference sequence). Source: PBMCs, taken before TCRalphabeta/CD19-depleted stem cell transplant. V usage is TRBV3-1 and J usage is TRBJ2-3, with D possibly being TRBD2 (5 bases). This receptor was obtained from a girl less than two years old with combined immunodeficiency, due to receive a stem cell transplant. DNA of the CDR3: TGTGCCAGCAGGCGCCACGGGGAGACAGATACGCAGTATTTT. Translating gives CASRRHGETDTQYF.